The entry below gives a single TCR beta chain sequence along with its context. In the authors' methods: Reference gene primer amplification in the assay estimated nucleated cell counts. Sequenced by immunoSEQ multiplex PCR; TCRdb stores in-frame clones only, minus some. That table gives V, J and clone size, and the DNA gave D and trimming. The sample has 50,000 or so clones; around 87% are singletons. In germline, CDR1 is GTSNPN, CDR2 SVGIG (reference sequence). CDR3 length equals 12 residues. V was cut by 7 bases and J by 3 bases, with 12 bases left in between. The data stem from a study of blood T cell repertoires in COVID-19. Study as a whole: From the United States, Italy and Spain came samples of acute and convalescent COVID-19. T cells, B-cell-depleted T cells, or PBMCs provided the cDNA or gDNA that served as material.

The sequence was obtained from a man between 45 and 60 years old with active COVID-19. Sequenced input: peripheral blood. This chain connects TRBV30 to TRBJ1-2; D gene unclear. The CDR3 bases are TGTGCCTTGGAGCGAGGGTACTATGGCTACACCTTC. Translated, it gives CALERGYYGYTF.